Shown below are 10 T cell receptor beta chains from a single sample sequenced in a study of CD8+ T cells in alopecia areata. cDNA serving as the sequencing template came from extracted, reverse transcribed RNA. The data were produced by immunoSEQ multiplex PCR, yet TCRdb's version contains in-frame clones alone and is incomplete. The data contain 200,000 to 250,000 clones, around two fifths of them seen just once; the ten biggest clones take up around 0.48%. Described treatment: oral pan-JAK inhibitor, 5-10 mg twice daily. The material was CD4+ T cells sorted from blood, obtained at approximately week 30, from a patient treated with tofacitinib. The source of these receptors is a human donor with alopecia areata.

This chain connects TRBV9 to TRBJ1-2; possibly TRBD1 for D (6 bases). The CDR3 loop spans 18 amino acids. The germline V gene has CDR1 SGDLS and CDR2 YYNGEE. V lost 3 bases and J lost 8, with 29 bases in between. The DNA of the CDR3 is TGTGCCAGCAGCGAGACTCTCCTCCGGGACACCCCTTATGACGGCTACACCTTC. Its protein product is CASSETLLRDTPYDGYTF.

This clone was detected a few times. This chain joins TRBV4-2 and TRBJ1-6; D remains unclear. Germline values: CDR1 LGHNA, CDR2 YNFKEQ. The CDR3 spans 17 residues. The V end lost 0 bases, the J end lost 3 bases, and 12 bases lay between the germline ends. In DNA form, the CDR3 reads TGTGCCAGCAGCCAAGATCGGGGTGCCAGCTATAATTCACCCCTCCACTTT. Amino acids: CASSQDRGASYNSPLHF.

The chain is built from TRBV18 and TRBJ2-3; D is uncertain. Trimming stripped 2 bases from V and 1 base from J, with 10 bases between. The CDR3 totals 15 residues. CDR1 KGHSH and CDR2 LQKENI come from the germline V gene. The DNA for the CDR3 is TGTGCCAGCTCACCAGGGTCGACGGGCACAGATACGCAGTATTTT. Translation: CASSPGSTGTDTQYF.

This clone has just a few counts. This chain links TRBV28 with TRBJ2-5; weak D call: TRBD1 (6 bases). CDR1 and CDR2 from the germline V gene are MDHEN and SYDVKM. The germline V and J ends were trimmed by 6 bases and 9 bases, with 14 bases remaining between them. CDR3 size: 12 residues. The DNA of the CDR3 is TGTGCCAGCAGCTCAGGGGAGAGGGCCCAGTACTTC. Its translation is CASSSGERAQYF.

The chain links TRBV6-5 to TRBJ2-5, with a weak D call TRBD2 (6 bases). CDR1 is MNHEY, CDR2 SVGAGI, per germline. The CDR3 length is 13 residues. V was clipped by 5 bases and J by 5 bases, with 12 bases between them. The CDR3 coding sequence is TGTGCCAGCAGTGATCGCGGGACCGAGACCCAGTACTTC. Encoded protein: CASSDRGTETQYF.

The chain recombines TRBV30 with TRBJ1-1, with unresolved D. Germline loops: CDR1 GTSNPN, CDR2 SVGIG (reference sequence). Trimming stripped 4 bases from V and 5 bases from J, with 11 bases between. The CDR3 runs 12 residues. The CDR3 protein is CAWNEGLTEAFF. CDR3 sequence (DNA): TGTGCCTGGAATGAGGGCTTGACTGAAGCTTTCTTT.

There are a few counts of this clone. This sequence joins TRBV29-1 and TRBJ1-4, with a tentative D call TRBD1 (6 bases). The CDR3 consists of 12 residues. Germline assignment: CDR1 SQVTM and CDR2 ANQGSEA. V lost 5 bases and J 4 bases, leaving 8 bases between the germline ends. The CDR3 nucleotides read TGCAGCGTTAGGGGGGGTAATGAAAAACTGTTTTTT. Protein: CSVRGGNEKLFF.

This clone was seen a few times. The rearrangement joins TRBV5-1 to TRBJ2-3, with no clear D. The germline gives CDR1 SGHRS, CDR2 YFSETQ. The CDR3 sequence is 15 residues long. Trimming removed 0 bases from V and 0 bases from J, with 8 bases in between. DNA of the CDR3: TGCGCCAGCAGCTTGGATCCCCCTAGCACAGATACGCAGTATTTT. This codes for CASSLDPPSTDTQYF.

This clone has only a few counts. This specimen includes other DNA sequences encoding the same CDR3. The chain is built from TRBV30 and TRBJ1-1; 7 bases are a match to TRBD1. The CDR3 spans 12 residues. The trim removed 4 bases at V and 4 bases at J, leaving 3 bases unmatched. Germline V gene data show CDR1 as GTSNPN and CDR2 as SVGIG (reference sequence). The CDR3 nucleotides are TGTGCCTGGACAGGGGGACCCACTGAAGCTTTCTTT. Its protein is CAWTGGPTEAFF.

This clone has a handful of counts. The CDR3 coding sequence is TGTGCCAGCTCACCCTCGACAGGGGCCTACGAGCAGTACTTC. This gives the protein CASSPSTGAYEQYF. The chain is built from TRBV18 and TRBJ2-7; 8 nucleotides agree with TRBD1. The CDR3 totals 14 residues. Germline CDR1 reads KGHSH; CDR2 reads LQKENI. Trimming cost V 3 bases and J 2 bases; bases outside gene matches: 3.